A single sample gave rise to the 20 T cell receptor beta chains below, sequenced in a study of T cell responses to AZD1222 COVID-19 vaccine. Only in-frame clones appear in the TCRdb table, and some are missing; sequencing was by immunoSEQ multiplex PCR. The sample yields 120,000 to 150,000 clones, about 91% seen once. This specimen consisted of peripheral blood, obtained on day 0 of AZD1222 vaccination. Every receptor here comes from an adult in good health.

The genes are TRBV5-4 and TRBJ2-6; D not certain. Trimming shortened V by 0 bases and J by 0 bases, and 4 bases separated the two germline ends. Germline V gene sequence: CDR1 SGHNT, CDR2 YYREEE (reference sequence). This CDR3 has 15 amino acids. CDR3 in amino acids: CASSLDYSGANVLTF. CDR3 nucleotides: TGTGCCAGCAGCTTGGATTACTCTGGGGCCAACGTCCTGACTTTC.

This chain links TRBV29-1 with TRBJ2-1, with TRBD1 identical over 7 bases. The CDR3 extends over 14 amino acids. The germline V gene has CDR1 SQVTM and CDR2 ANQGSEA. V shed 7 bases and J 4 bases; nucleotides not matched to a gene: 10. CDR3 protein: CSARRDSSYNEQFF. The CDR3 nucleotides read TGCAGCGCCCGTCGGGACAGCTCGTACAATGAGCAGTTCTTC.

CDR3 coding DNA: TGTGCCATATTAGGAGGCAGTCGAAATCCGGAAGCTTTCTTT. It codes for CAILGGSRNPEAFF. The chain combines TRBV2 with TRBJ1-1; no firm D call. Trimming shortened V by 10 bases and J by 8 bases, and 23 bases separated the two germline ends. The V gene's germline CDR1 is SNHLY and CDR2 FYNNEI. This CDR3 is 14 amino acids long.

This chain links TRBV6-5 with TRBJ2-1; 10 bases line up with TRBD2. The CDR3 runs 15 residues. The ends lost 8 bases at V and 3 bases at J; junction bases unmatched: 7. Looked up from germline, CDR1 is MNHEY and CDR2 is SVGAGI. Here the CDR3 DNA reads TGTGCCAGCGGAGGTAGCGGGGGGTTCTACAATGAGCAGTTCTTC. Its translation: CASGGSGGFYNEQFF.

In DNA form, the CDR3 reads TGTGCCAGCAGTCTAAAACTCCCGGGACAGGGGGTTTACGAGCAGTACTTC. This sequence encodes CASSLKLPGQGVYEQYF. The J gene is TRBJ2-7, the V gene TRBV27; 11 bases align to TRBD1. V lost 5 bases, J lost 4 bases, and 13 bases stayed unmatched. The V gene's germline CDR1 is MNHEY and CDR2 SMNVEV (reference sequence). This CDR3 is 17 amino acids long.

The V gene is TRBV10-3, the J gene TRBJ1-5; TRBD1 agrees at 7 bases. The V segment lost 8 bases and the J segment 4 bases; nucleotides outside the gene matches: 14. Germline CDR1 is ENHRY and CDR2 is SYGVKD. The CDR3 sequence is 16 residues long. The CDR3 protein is CAIGEGQGGRNQPQHF. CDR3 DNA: TGTGCCATCGGGGAGGGGCAGGGGGGACGGAATCAGCCCCAGCATTTT.

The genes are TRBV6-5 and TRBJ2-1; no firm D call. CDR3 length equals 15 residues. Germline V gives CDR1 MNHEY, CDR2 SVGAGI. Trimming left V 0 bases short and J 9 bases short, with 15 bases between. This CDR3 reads CASSYSWSTSSEQFF. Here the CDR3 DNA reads TGTGCCAGCAGTTACTCTTGGTCAACCTCATCTGAGCAGTTCTTC.

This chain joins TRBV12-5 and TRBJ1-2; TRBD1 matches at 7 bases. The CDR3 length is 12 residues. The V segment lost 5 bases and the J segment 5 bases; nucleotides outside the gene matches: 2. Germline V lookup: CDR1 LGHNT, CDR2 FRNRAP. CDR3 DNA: TGTGCTAGTGGTCCAGGGGGATATGGCTACACCTTC. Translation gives CASGPGGYGYTF.

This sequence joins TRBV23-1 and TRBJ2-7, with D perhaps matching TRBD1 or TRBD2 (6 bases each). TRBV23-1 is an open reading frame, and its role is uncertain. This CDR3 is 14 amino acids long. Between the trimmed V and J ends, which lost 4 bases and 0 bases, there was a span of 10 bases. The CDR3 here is CASSRGAHSYEQYF. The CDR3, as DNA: TGCGCCAGCAGTCGGGGGGCCCACTCCTACGAGCAGTACTTC.

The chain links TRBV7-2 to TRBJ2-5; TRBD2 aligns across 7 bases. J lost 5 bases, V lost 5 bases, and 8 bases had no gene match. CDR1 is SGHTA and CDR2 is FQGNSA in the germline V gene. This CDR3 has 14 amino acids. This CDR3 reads CASSLSGVRETQYF. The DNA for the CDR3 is TGTGCCAGCAGCCTCAGCGGGGTACGGGAGACCCAGTACTTC.

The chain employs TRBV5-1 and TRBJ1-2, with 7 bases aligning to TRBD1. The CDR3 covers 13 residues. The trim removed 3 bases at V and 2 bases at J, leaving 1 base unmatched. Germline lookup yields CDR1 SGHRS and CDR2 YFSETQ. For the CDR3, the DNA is TGCGCCAGCAGCTCGGGACAGAACTATGGCTACACCTTC. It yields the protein CASSSGQNYGYTF.

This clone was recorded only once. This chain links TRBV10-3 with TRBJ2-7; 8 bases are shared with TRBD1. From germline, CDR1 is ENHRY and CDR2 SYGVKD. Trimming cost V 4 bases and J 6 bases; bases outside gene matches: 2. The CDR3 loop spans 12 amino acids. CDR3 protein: CAISVDRAEQYF. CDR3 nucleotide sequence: TGTGCCATCAGTGTGGACAGGGCCGAGCAGTACTTC.

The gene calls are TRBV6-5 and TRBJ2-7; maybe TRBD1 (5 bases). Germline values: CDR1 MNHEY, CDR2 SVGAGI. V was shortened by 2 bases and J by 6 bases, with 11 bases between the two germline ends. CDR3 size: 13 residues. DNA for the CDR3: TGTGCCAGCAGTTACGTTGGGGCTGCCGAGCAGTACTTC. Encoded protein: CASSYVGAAEQYF.

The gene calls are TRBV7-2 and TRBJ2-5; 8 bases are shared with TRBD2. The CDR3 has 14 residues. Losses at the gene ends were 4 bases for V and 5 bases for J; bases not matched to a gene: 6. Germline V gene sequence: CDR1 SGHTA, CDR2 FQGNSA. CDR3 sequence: CASSSGRGAETQYF. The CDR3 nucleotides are TGTGCCAGCAGCTCCGGGAGGGGGGCCGAGACCCAGTACTTC.

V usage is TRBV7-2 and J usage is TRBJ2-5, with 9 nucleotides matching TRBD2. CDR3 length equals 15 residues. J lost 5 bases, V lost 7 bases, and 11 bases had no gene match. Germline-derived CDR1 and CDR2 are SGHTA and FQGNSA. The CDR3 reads CASTPQGSGGETQYF. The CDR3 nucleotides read TGTGCCAGCACCCCCCAGGGGAGCGGGGGGGAGACCCAGTACTTC.

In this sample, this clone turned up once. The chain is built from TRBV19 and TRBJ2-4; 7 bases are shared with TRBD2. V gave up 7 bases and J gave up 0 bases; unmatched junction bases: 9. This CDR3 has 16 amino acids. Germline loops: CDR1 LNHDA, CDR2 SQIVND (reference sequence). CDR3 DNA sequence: TGTGCCAGTAACAAGCGGGGTATCGAAGCCAAAAACATTCAGTACTTC. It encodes CASNKRGIEAKNIQYF.

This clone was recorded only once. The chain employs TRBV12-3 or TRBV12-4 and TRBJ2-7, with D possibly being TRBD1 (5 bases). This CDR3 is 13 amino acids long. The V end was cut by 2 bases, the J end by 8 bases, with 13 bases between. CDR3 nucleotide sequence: TGTGCCAGCAGTTTAAATAAAGGGGCGAAGCAGTACTTC. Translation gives CASSLNKGAKQYF.

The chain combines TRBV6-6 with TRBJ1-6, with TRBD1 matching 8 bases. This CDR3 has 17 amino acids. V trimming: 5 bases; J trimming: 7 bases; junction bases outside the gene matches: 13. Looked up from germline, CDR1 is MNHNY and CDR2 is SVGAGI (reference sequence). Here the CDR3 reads CASSQPPLGTGNSPLHF. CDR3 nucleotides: TGTGCCAGCAGTCAACCCCCCCTTGGGACAGGCAATTCACCCCTCCACTTT.

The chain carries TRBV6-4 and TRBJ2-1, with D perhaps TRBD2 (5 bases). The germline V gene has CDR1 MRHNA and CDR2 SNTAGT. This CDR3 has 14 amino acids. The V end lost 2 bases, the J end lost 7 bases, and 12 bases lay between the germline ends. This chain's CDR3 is CASSDEVARNEQFF. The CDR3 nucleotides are TGTGCCAGCAGTGACGAGGTAGCGAGGAATGAGCAGTTCTTC.

CDR3 protein: CASSQTTGFGREKLFF. CDR3 nucleotides: TGTGCCAGCAGCCAGACGACAGGTTTTGGTCGTGAAAAACTGTTTTTT. The chain has TRBV7-9 and TRBJ1-4, with a weak D call TRBD1 (6 bases). The germline V gene encodes CDR1 SEHNR and CDR2 FQNEAQ (reference sequence). V was shortened by 5 bases and J by 7 bases, with 20 bases between the two germline ends. This CDR3 region has 16 residues.